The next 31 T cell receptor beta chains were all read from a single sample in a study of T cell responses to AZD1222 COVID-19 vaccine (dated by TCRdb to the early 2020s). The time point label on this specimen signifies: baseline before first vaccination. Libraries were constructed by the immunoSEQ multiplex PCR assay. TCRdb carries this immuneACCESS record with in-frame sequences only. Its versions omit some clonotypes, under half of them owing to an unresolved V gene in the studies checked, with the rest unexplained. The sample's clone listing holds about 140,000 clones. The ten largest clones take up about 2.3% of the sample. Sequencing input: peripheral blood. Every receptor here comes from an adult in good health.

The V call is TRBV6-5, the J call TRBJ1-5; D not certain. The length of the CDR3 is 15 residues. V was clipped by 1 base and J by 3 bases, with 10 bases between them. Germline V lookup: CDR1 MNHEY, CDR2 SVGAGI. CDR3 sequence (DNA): TGTGCCAGCAGTTACTTGGGCGGCCACAATCAGCCCCAGCATTTT. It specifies CASSYLGGHNQPQHF.

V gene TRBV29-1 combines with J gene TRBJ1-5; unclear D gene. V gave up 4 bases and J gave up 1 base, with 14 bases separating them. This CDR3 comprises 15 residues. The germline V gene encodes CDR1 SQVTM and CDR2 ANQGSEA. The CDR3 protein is CSVGDRGGSNQPQHF. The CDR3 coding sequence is TGCAGCGTTGGTGATCGGGGAGGAAGCAATCAGCCCCAGCATTTT.

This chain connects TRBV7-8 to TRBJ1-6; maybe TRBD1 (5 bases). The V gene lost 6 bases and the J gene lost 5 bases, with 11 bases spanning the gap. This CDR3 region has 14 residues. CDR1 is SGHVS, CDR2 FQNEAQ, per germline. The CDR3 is CASRAGTDNSPLHF. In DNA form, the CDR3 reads TGTGCCAGCAGGGCCGGGACGGATAATTCACCCCTCCACTTT. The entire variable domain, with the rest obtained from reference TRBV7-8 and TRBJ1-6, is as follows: GAGVSQSPRYKVAKRGQDVALRCDPISGHVSLFWYQQALGQGPEFLTYFQNEAQLDKSGLPSDRFFAERPEGSVSTLKIQRTQQEDSAVYLCASRAGTDNSPLHFGNGTRLTVT.

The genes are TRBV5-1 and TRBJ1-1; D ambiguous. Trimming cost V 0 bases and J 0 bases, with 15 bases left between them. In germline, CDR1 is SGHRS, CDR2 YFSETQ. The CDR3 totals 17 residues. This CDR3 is CASSLVAGRRMNTEAFF. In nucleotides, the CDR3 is TGCGCCAGCAGCTTGGTGGCAGGTAGGCGAATGAACACTGAAGCTTTCTTT.

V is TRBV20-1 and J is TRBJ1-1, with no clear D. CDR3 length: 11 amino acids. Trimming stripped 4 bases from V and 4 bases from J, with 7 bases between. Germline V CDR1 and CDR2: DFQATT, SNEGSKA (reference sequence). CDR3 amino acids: CSAKAVTEAFF. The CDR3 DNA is TGCAGTGCTAAGGCGGTCACTGAAGCTTTCTTT.

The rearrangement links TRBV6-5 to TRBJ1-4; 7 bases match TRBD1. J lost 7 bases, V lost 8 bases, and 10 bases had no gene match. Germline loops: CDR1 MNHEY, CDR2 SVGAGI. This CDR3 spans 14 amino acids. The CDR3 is CASATNRGAEKLFF. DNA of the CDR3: TGTGCCAGCGCCACCAACAGGGGAGCTGAAAAACTGTTTTTT.

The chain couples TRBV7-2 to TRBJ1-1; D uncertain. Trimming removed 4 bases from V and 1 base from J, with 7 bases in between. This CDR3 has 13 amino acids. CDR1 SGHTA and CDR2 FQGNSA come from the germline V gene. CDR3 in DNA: TGTGCCAGCAGCTCCGGGTGGAACACTGAAGCTTTCTTT. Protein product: CASSSGWNTEAFF.

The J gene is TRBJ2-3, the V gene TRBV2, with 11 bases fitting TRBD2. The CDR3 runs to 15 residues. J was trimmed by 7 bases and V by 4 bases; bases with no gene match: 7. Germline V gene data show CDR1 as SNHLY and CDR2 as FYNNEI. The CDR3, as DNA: TGTGCCAGCAGTGTTTTAGCGGGGGGGCCGAATACGCAGTATTTT. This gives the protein CASSVLAGGPNTQYF.

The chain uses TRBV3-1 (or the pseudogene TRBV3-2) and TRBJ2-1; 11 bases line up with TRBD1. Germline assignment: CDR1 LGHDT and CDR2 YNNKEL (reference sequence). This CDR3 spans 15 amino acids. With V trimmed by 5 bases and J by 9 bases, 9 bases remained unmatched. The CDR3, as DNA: TGTGCCAGCAGCTCCGGGACAGGGGGTAATTTTGAGCAGTTCTTC. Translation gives CASSSGTGGNFEQFF.

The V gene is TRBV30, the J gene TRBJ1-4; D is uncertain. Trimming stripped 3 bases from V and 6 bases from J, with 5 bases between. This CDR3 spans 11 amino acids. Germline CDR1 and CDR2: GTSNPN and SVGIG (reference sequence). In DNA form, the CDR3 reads TGTGCCTGGAGGAACTATGAAAAACTGTTTTTT. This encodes CAWRNYEKLFF.

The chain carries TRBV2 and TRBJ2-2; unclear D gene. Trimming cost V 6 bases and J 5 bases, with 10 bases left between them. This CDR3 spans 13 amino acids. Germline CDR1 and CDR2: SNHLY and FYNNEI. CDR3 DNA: TGTGCCAGCAGGGGGTTTCGGACCGGGGAGCTGTTTTTT. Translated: CASRGFRTGELFF.

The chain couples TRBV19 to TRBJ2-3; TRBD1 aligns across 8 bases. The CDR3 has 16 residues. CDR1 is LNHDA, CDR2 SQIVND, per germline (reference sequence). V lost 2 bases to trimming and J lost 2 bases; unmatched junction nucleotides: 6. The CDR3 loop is CASSIIGTGPTDTQYF. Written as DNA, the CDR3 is TGTGCCAGTAGTATAATCGGGACAGGACCCACAGATACGCAGTATTTT.

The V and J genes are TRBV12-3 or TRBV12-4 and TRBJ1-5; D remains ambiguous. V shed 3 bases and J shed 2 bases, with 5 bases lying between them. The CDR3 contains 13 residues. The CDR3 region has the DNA TGTGCCAGCAGTTTTTCCCGCAATCAGCCCCAGCATTTT. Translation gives CASSFSRNQPQHF.

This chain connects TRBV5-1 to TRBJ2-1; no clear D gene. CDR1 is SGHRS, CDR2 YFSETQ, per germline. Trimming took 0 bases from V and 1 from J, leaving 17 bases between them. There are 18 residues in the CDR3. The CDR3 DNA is TGCGCCAGCAGCTTGGAGGGTTCCCGAATTCCGTCCTACAATGAGCAGTTCTTC. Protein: CASSLEGSRIPSYNEQFF.

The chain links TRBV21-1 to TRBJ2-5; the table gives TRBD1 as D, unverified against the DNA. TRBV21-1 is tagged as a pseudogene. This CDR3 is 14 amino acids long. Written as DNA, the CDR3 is TGTGCCAGCCCCGACAGGGGGTATTCGGAGACCCAGTACTTC. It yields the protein CASPDRGYSETQYF.

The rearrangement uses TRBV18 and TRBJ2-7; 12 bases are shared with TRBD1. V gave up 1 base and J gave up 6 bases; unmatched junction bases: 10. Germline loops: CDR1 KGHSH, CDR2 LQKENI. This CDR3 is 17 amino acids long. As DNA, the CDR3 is TGTGCCAGCTCACCACTGGTAAGGGGACAGGGGGCAGGCGAGCAGTACTTC. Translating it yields CASSPLVRGQGAGEQYF.

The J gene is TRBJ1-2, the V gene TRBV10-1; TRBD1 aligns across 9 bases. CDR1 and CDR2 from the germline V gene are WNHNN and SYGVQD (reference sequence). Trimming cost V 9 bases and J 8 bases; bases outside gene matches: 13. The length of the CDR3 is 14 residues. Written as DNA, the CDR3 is TGCGCCAGGACTCTAAAACAGGGGGCAATAGGCTACACCTTC. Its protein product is CARTLKQGAIGYTF.

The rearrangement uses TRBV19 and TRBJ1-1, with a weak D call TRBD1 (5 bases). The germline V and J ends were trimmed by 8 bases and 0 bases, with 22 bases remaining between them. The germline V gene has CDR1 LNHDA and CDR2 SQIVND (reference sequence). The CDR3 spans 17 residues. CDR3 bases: TGTGCCAGTCGAACCCCGGCAAGGGACGTAATGAACACTGAAGCTTTCTTT. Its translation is CASRTPARDVMNTEAFF.

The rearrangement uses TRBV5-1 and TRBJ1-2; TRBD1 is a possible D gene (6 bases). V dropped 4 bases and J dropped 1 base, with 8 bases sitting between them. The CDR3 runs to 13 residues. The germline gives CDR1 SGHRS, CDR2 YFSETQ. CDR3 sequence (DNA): TGCGCCAGCAGCCCACAGGGTAACTATGGCTACACCTTC. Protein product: CASSPQGNYGYTF.

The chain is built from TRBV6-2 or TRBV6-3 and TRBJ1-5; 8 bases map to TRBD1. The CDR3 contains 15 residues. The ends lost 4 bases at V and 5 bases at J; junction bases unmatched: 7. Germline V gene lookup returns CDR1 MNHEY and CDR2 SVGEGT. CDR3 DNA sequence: TGTGCCAGCAGTTTCGGGCAGGGGGCCTATCAGCCCCAGCATTTT. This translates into CASSFGQGAYQPQHF.

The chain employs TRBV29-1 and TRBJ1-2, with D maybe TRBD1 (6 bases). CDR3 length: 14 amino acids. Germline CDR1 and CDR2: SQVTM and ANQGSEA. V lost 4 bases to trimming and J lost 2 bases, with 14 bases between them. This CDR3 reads CSVGVGQGNYGYTF. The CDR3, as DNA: TGCAGCGTTGGGGTAGGGCAGGGGAACTATGGCTACACCTTC. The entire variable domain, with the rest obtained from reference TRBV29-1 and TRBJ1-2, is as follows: SAVISQKPSRDICQRGTSLTIQCQVDSQVTMMFWYRQQPGQSLTLIATANQGSEATYESGFVIDKFPISRPNLTFSTLTVSNMSPEDSSIYLCSVGVGQGNYGYTFGSGTRLTVV.

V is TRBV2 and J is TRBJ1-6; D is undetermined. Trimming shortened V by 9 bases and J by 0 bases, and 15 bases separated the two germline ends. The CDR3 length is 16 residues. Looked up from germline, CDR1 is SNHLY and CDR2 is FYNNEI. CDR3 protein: CASREEESSYNSPLHF. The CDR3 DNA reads TGTGCCAGTAGAGAGGAGGAGAGCTCCTATAATTCACCCCTCCACTTT.

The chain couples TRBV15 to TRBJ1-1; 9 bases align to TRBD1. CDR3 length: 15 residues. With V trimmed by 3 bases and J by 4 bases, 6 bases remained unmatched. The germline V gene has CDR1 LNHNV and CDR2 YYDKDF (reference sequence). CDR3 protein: CATSRDRGLVTEAFF. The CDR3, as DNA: TGTGCCACCAGCAGGGACAGGGGTCTAGTCACTGAAGCTTTCTTT.

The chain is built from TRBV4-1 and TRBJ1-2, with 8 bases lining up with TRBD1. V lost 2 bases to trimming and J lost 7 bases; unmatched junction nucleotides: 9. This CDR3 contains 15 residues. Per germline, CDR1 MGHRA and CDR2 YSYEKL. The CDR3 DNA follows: TGCGCCAGCAGCCAAACAGGGGGACTCCCTGCTGGCTACACCTTC. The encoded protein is CASSQTGGLPAGYTF.

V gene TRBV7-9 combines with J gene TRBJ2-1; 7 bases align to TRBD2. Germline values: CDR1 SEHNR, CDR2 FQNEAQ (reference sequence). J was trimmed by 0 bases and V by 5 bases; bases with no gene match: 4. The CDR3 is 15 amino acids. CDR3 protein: CASSPSGNSYNEQFF. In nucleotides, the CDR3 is TGTGCCAGCAGCCCCAGCGGGAACTCCTACAATGAGCAGTTCTTC.

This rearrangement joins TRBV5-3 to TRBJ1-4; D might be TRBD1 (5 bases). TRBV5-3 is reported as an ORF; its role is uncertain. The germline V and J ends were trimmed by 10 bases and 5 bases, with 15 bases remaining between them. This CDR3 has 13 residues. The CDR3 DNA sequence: TGTGCCGCAGGGTCCACCAGGAATGAAAAACTGTTTTTT. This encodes CAAGSTRNEKLFF.

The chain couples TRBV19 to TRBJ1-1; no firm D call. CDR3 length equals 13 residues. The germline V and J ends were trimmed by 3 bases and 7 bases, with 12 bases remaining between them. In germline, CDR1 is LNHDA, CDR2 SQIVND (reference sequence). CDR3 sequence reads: CASSISRRGEAFF. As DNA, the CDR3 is TGTGCCAGTAGTATCTCCCGCCGAGGTGAAGCTTTCTTT.

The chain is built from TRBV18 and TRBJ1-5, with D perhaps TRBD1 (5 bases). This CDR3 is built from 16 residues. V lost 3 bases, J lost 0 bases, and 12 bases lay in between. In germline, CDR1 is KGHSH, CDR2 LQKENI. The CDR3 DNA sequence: TGTGCCAGCTCACCCGCAGGGTCCACTAGCAATCAGCCCCAGCATTTT. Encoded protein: CASSPAGSTSNQPQHF.

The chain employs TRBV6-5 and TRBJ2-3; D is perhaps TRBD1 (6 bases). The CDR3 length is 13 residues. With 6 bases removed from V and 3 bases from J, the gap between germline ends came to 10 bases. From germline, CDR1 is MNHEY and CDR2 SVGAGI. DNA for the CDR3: TGTGCCAGCAGAACAACAGGGACAGATACGCAGTATTTT. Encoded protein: CASRTTGTDTQYF.

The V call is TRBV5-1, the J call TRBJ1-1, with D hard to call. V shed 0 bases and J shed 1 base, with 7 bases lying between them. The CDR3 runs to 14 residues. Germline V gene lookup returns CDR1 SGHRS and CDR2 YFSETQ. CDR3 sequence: CASSLAVRNTEAFF. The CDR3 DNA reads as TGCGCCAGCAGCTTGGCGGTTAGGAACACTGAAGCTTTCTTT.

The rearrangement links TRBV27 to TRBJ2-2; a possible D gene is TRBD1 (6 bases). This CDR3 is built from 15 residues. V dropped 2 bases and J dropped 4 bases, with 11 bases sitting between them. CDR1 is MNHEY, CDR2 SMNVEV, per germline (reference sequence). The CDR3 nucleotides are TGTGCCAGCAGTTTAATGGGGGCGGGCACCGGGGAGCTGTTTTTT. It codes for CASSLMGAGTGELFF.